A single T cell receptor beta chain is shown here with its context. The data derive from a study of CD8 T cells in Susac syndrome. Whole-study context: Among the Susac syndrome patients who underwent sequencing, about six had clinically active disease, while roughly 8 of them were in remission.

RNA, at roughly 0.5 to 1 ug, was reverse transcribed with random hexamers. Using its own MiXCR run on the immunoSEQ multiplex PCR reads, TCRdb lists one record per CDR3 protein. The sample includes roughly 200,000 distinct CDR3 sequences, 94% seen only once; the top ten take 0.12%. Germline-derived CDR1 and CDR2 are SNHLY and FYNNEI. This CDR3 is 12 amino acids long. Trimming took off 3 bases at V and 3 bases at J, with 6 bases between the two ends. The receptor was derived from a human donor with Susac syndrome. The sample comprised CD4+ T cells from PBMCs. The rearrangement uses TRBV2 and TRBJ2-7; no clear D. The CDR3 here is CASSDQSYEQYF. The CDR3 DNA is TGTGCCAGCAGTGACCAAAGCTACGAGCAGTACTTC.